This T cell receptor (beta chain) was recovered during a study of regulatory T cells in long-lasting Graves disease. Germline V gene data show CDR1 as GTSNPN and CDR2 as SVGIG (reference sequence). V was cut by 0 bases and J by 8 bases, with 13 bases left in between. The CDR3 runs 14 residues. Both iRepertoire HTBI primers and Arm-PCR of CDR3 regions were used to build the TCR beta libraries. As originally analysed: Identified across the samples were 62 TRBV segments and over twelve TRBJ segments. From the multiplex PCR reads, TCRdb called clonotypes with MiXCR, one entry per CDR3 protein. TCRdb, not the original authors, processed these V and J calls. The data contain roughly 610,000 distinct CDR3 sequences, 16% of them singletons. Time point of the sample: newly diagnosed GD, antithyroid drugs for less than 3 months. PBMCs were the source of the RNA used for TCR sequencing. The collection involved drawing roughly 10 milliliters of peripheral blood into EDTA tubes.

These data were also filed under a second study, of T cells in Graves' hyperthyroidism and ophthalmopathy.

The specimen was peripheral blood mononuclear cells (PBMCs), collected at new diagnosis, from a patient treated with antithyroid drugs. The chain employs TRBV30 and TRBJ1-4; tentatively, D is TRBD1 (6 bases). The sequence derives from a woman between 25 and 40 years old with Graves disease. CDR3 coding DNA: TGTGCCTGGAGTGTTATGGGGGGCAACGAAAAACTGTTTTTT. It codes for CAWSVMGGNEKLFF.